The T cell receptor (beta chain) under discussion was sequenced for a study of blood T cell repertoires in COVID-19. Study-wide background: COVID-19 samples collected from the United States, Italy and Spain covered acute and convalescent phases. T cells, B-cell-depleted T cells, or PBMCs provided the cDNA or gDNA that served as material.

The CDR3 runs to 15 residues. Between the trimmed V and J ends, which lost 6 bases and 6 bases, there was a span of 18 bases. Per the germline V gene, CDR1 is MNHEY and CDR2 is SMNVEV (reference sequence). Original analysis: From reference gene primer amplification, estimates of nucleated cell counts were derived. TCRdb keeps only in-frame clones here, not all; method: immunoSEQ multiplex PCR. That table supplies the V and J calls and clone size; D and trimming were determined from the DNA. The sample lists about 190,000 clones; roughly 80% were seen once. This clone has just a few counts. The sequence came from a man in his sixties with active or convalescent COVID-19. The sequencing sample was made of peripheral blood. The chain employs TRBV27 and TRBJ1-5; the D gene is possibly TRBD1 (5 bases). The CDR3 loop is CASSNGGNIGQPQHF. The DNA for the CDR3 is TGTGCCAGCAGCAACGGGGGGAATATCGGTCAGCCCCAGCATTTT.